The clone carrying this T cell receptor beta chain was observed many times. Its antigen remains unknown. TCRdb re-called the 5' RACE reads through MiXCR, storing one row per CDR3 protein. Of 500,000 or so distinct CDR3 sequences in the sample, about 5.2% were seen once. This sample was taken from a study of CD8 T cells in ankylosing spondylitis. Study-wide points: Reportedly, matched ankylosing spondylitis synovial fluid was significantly enriched for disease-linked clones. A TCR beta motif made of roughly eight highly homologous variants seemed typical of ankylosing spondylitis blood. There were earlier reports of some motif variants in reactive arthritis synovial fluid and blood.

The CDR3 runs 14 residues. V shed 3 bases and J shed 5 bases, with 12 bases lying between them. Germline lookup yields CDR1 LGHNT and CDR2 FRNRAP. The chain carries TRBV12-5 and TRBJ2-3; D may be TRBD1 or TRBD2 (6 bases each). The TCR was taken from a male donor with ankylosing spondylitis. The sample taken for sequencing was blood, either unsorted or a sorted T cell fraction (not recorded which). CDR3 DNA: TGTGCTAGTGGTTTATGGGGGGCGGGAGATACGCAGTATTTT. This sequence encodes CASGLWGAGDTQYF.